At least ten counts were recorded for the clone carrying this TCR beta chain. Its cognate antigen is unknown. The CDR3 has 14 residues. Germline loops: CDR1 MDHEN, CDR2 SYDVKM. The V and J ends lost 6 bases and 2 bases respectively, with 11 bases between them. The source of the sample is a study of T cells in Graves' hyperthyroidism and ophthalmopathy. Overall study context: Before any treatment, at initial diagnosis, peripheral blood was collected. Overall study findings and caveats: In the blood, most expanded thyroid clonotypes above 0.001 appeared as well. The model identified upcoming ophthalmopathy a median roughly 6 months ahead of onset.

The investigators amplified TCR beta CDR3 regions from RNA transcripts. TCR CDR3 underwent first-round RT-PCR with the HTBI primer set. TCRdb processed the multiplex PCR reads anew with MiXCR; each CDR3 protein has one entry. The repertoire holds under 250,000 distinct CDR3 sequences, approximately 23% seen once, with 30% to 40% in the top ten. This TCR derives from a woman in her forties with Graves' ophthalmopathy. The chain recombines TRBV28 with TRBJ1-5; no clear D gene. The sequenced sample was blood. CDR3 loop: CASRPNTGNQPQHF. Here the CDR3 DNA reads TGTGCCAGCAGGCCTAATACAGGCAATCAGCCCCAGCATTTT.